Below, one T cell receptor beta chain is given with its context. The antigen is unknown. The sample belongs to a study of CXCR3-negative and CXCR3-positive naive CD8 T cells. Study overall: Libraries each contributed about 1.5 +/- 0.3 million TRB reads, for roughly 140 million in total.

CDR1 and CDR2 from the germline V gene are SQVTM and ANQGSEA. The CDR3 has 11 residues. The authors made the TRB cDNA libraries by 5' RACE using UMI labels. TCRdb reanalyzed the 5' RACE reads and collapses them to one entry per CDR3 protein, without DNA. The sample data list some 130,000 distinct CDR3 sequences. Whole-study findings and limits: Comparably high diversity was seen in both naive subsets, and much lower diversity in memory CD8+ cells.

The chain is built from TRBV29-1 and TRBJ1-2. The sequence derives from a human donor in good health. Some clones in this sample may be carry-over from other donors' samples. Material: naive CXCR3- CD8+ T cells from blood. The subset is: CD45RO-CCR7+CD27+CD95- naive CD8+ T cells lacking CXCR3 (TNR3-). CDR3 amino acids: CSVEHSYGYTF.